Described below is a single T cell receptor beta chain sequence and its context. Its antigen is undetermined. Germline-derived CDR1 and CDR2 are SGDLS and YYNGEE. The CDR3 has 15 residues. Using the 5' RACE reads, TCRdb records one entry per CDR3 protein without DNA. The repertoire table contains roughly 430,000 distinct CDR3 sequences. This specimen belongs to a study of T cells expressing NK-cell markers. General study results and limits: Of the CD8+ T cells in five or six donors, 1.0-7.0% belonged to dominant NKG2C+ clonotypes.

This chain uses TRBV9 with TRBJ2-6; TCRdb lists TRBD2, though no DNA is available to test this call. The source of this sequence is a woman between 18 and 69 years old in good health. Sequenced input: blood T cells: a sorted CD56 or NKG2C T cell subset, CD4+ or CD8+ T cells, or bulk PBMC T cells (not recorded which). CDR3 loop: CASSVERAGANVLTF.